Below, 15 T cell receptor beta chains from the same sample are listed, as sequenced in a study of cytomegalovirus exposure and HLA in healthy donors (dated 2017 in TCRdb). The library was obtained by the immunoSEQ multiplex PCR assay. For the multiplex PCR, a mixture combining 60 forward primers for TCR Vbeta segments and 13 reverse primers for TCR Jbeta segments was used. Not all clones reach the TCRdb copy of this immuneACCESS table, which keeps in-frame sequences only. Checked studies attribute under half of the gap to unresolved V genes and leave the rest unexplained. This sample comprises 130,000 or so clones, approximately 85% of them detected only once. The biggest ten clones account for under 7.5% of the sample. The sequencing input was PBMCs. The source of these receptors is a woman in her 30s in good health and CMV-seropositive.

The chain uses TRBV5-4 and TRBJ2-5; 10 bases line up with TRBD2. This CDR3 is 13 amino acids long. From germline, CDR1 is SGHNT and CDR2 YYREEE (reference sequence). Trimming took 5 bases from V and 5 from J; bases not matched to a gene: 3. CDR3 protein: CASSLAGDETQYF. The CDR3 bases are TGTGCCAGCAGTCTAGCGGGAGATGAGACCCAGTACTTC.

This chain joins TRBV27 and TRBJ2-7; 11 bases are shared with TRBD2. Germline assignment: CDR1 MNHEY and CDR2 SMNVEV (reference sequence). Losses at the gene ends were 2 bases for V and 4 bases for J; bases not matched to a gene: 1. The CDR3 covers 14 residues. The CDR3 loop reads CASSLIAGGYEQYF. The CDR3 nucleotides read TGTGCCAGCAGTTTAATAGCGGGGGGGTACGAGCAGTACTTC.

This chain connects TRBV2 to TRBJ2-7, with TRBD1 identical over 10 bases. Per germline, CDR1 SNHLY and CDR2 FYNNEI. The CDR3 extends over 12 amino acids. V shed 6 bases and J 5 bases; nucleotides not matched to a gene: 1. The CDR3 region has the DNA TGTGCCAGCAGGGGACAGGGGCACGAGCAGTACTTC. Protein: CASRGQGHEQYF.

For the CDR3, the DNA is TGCGCCAGCAGCCAATGGGCTAGCGGGGCAAATGAGCAGTTCTTC. It is translated as CASSQWASGANEQFF. This chain uses TRBV4-1 with TRBJ2-1, with 9 bases lining up with TRBD2. The ends lost 2 bases at V and 7 bases at J; junction bases unmatched: 6. Germline CDR1 reads MGHRA; CDR2 reads YSYEKL. This CDR3 contains 15 residues.

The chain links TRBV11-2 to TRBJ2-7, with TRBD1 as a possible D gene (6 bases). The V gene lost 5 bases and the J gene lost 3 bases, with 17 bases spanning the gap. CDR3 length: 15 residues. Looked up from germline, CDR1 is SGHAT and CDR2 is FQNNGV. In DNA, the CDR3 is TGTGCCAGCAGCCCCCTCCGGACAGAAAACTACGAGCAGTACTTC. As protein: CASSPLRTENYEQYF.

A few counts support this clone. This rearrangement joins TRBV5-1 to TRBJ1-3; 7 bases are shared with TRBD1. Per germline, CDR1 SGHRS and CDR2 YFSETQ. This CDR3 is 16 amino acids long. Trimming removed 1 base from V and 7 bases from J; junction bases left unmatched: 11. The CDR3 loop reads CASSLSWTGIDNTIYF. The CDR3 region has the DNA TGCGCCAGCAGCTTGAGTTGGACAGGAATCGACAACACCATATATTTT. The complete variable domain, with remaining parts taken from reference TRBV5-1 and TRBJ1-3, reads KAGVTQTPRYLIKTRGQQVTLSCSPISGHRSVSWYQQTPGQGLQFLFEYFSETQRNKGNFPGRFSGRQFSNSRSEMNVSTLELGDSALYLCASSLSWTGIDNTIYFGEGSWLTVV.

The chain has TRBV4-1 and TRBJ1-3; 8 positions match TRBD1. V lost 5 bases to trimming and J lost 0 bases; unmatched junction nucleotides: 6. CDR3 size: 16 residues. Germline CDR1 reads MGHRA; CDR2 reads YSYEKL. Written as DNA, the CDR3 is TGCGCCAGCAGCTTACAGGGGGAGGGCTCTGGAAACACCATATATTTT. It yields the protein CASSLQGEGSGNTIYF.

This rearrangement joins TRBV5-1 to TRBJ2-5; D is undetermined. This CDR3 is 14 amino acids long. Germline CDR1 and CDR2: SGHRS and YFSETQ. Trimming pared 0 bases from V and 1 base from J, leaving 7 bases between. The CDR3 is CASSLGQIQETQYF. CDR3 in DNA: TGCGCCAGCAGCTTGGGACAAATCCAAGAGACCCAGTACTTC. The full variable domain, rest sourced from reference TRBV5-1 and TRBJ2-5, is KAGVTQTPRYLIKTRGQQVTLSCSPISGHRSVSWYQQTPGQGLQFLFEYFSETQRNKGNFPGRFSGRQFSNSRSEMNVSTLELGDSALYLCASSLGQIQETQYFGPGTRLLVL.

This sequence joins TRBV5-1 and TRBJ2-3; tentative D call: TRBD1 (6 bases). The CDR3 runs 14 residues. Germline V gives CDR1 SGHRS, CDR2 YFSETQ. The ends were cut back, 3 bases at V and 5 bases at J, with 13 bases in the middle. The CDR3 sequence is CASSSTGLGDTQYF. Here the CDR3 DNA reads TGCGCCAGCAGCTCAACAGGGTTGGGAGATACGCAGTATTTT.

The CDR3 loop is CASSLEARREAFF. CDR3 DNA sequence: TGCGCCAGCAGCTTGGAGGCCAGGCGTGAAGCTTTCTTT. The genes are TRBV5-1 and TRBJ1-1; D gene unclear. The V and J ends lost 0 bases and 7 bases respectively, with 10 bases between them. Germline V gives CDR1 SGHRS, CDR2 YFSETQ. CDR3 length equals 13 residues.

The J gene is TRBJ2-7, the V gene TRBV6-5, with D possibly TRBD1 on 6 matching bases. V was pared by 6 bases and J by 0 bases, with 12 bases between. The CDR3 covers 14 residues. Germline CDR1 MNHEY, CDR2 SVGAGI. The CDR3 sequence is CASRLRDTSYEQYF. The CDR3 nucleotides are TGTGCCAGCAGACTCCGGGACACCTCCTACGAGCAGTACTTC.

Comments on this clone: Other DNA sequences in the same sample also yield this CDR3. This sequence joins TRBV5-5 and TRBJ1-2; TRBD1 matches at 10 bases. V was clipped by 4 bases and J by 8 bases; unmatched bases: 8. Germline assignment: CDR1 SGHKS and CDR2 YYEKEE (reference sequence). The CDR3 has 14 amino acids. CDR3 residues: CASSLTGGAVGYTF. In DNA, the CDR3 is TGTGCCAGCAGCCTGACAGGGGGCGCGGTCGGCTACACCTTC.

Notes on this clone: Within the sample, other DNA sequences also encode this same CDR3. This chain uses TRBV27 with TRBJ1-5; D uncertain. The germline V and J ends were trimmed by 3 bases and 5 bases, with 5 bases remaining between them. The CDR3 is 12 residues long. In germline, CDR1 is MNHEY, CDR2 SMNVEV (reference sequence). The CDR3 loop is CASSFRDQPQHF. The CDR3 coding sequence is TGTGCCAGCAGTTTCCGAGATCAGCCCCAGCATTTT.

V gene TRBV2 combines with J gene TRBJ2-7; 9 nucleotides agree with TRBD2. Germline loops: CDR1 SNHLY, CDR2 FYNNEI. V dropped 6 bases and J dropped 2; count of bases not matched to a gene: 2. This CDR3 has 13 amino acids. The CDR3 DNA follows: TGTGCCAGCAGCACTAGCGGGCCCTACGAGCAGTACTTC. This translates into CASSTSGPYEQYF.

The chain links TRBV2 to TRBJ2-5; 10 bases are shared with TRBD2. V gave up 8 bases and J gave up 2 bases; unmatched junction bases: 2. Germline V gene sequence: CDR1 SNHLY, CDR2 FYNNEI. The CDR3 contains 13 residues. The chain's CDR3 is CASLAGEQETQYF. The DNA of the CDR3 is TGTGCCAGCCTAGCGGGGGAGCAAGAGACCCAGTACTTC.